The 28 T cell receptor beta chains presented below share a single source sample, sequenced in a study of shared clonotypes between healthy human individuals. Naive CD8 isolation took CD45RO-negative cells positively selected for CCR7 and excluded terminally differentiated effector memory CD45RA+ cells. Sequencing was performed with immunoSEQ multiplex PCR; in TCRdb, only in-frame clones are kept and a portion is missing. The repertoire holds millions of clones, with about 95% as singletons. The source material was naive CD8+ T cells sorted from blood. Source of these receptors: a man aged 18 to 35 in good health.

The rearrangement joins TRBV7-9 to TRBJ1-2; TRBD1 aligns across 7 bases. V lost 5 bases, J lost 3 bases, and 6 bases stayed unmatched. The length of the CDR3 is 14 residues. Germline V gene sequence: CDR1 SEHNR, CDR2 FQNEAQ (reference sequence). Here the CDR3 reads CASSPGQSYYGYTF. CDR3 coding DNA: TGTGCCAGCAGCCCGGGACAGTCTTACTATGGCTACACCTTC. Variable domain in full (rest from reference TRBV7-9 and TRBJ1-2): DTGVSQNPRHKITKRGQNVTFRCDPISEHNRLYWYRQTLGQGPEFLTYFQNEAQLEKSRLLSDRFSAERPKGSFSTLEIQRTEQGDSAMYLCASSPGQSYYGYTFGSGTRLTVV.

The rearrangement joins TRBV7-9 to TRBJ1-6, with TRBD1 identical over 8 bases. The junction had 9 bases not matched to a gene; V was cut back by 4 bases and J by 13 bases. Germline CDR1 is SEHNR and CDR2 is FQNEAQ (reference sequence). There are 14 residues in the CDR3. CDR3 loop: CASSSGTGRNPLHF. The CDR3 nucleotides read TGTGCCAGCAGCTCTGGGACAGGTCGAAACCCCCTCCACTTT. The complete variable domain, with remaining parts taken from reference TRBV7-9 and TRBJ1-6, reads DTGVSQNPRHKITKRGQNVTFRCDPISEHNRLYWYRQTLGQGPEFLTYFQNEAQLEKSRLLSDRFSAERPKGSFSTLEIQRTEQGDSAMYLCASSSGTGRNPLHFGNGTRLTVT.

The genes are TRBV30 and TRBJ1-2; D perhaps matches TRBD1 (6 bases). The CDR3 covers 12 residues. Trimming shortened V by 3 bases and J by 8 bases, and 13 bases separated the two germline ends. Germline assignment: CDR1 GTSNPN and CDR2 SVGIG (reference sequence). Written as DNA, the CDR3 is TGTGCCTGGAGGTCAGGGGCGGTCGGCTACACCTTC. Protein sequence: CAWRSGAVGYTF. Filled out from reference TRBV30 and TRBJ1-2, the complete variable domain reads SQTIHQWPATLVQPVGSPLSLECTVEGTSNPNLYWYRQAAGRGLQLLFYSVGIGQISSEVPQNLSASRPQDRQFILSSKKLLLSDSGFYLCAWRSGAVGYTFGSGTRLTVV.

The V and J genes are TRBV7-9 and TRBJ2-5; TRBD2 aligns across 7 bases. The junction had 9 bases not matched to a gene; V was cut back by 6 bases and J by 2 bases. CDR1 and CDR2 from the germline V gene are SEHNR and FQNEAQ (reference sequence). The CDR3 runs to 15 residues. The CDR3 spells CASSARGSSQETQYF. CDR3 sequence (DNA): TGTGCCAGCAGTGCGCGCGGGAGTTCTCAAGAGACCCAGTACTTC. Combining the CDR3 with reference TRBV7-9 and TRBJ2-5 gives the whole variable domain DTGVSQNPRHKITKRGQNVTFRCDPISEHNRLYWYRQTLGQGPEFLTYFQNEAQLEKSRLLSDRFSAERPKGSFSTLEIQRTEQGDSAMYLCASSARGSSQETQYFGPGTRLLVL.

The chain recombines TRBV11-3 with TRBJ2-2, with 9 bases matching TRBD1. This CDR3 has 16 residues. Germline CDR1 is SGHNT and CDR2 is YENEEA. Unmatched junction bases numbered 4, after V lost 0 bases and J lost 5 bases. CDR3 in DNA: TGTGCCAGCAGCTTAGAGGGACAGGGAGAGACCGGGGAGCTGTTTTTT. This gives the protein CASSLEGQGETGELFF.

This chain joins TRBV2 and TRBJ1-5, with D uncertain. CDR1 is SNHLY and CDR2 is FYNNEI in the germline V gene. This CDR3 comprises 14 residues. V gave up 0 bases and J gave up 2 bases, with 5 bases separating them. The CDR3 loop reads CASSEASGNQPQHF. The CDR3 DNA reads TGTGCCAGCAGTGAAGCTTCGGGCAATCAGCCCCAGCATTTT. Using reference TRBV2 and TRBJ1-5 for the parts outside the CDR3, the full variable domain is EPEVTQTPSHQVTQMGQEVILRCVPISNHLYFYWYRQILGQKVEFLVSFYNNEISEKSEIFDDQFSVERPDGSNFTLKIRSTKLEDSAMYFCASSEASGNQPQHFGDGTRLSIL.

The CDR3 nucleotides read TGTGCCAGCAGCTTGGGGGGTAGTGGCACCGGGGAGCTGTTTTTT. Translation gives CASSLGGSGTGELFF. The chain employs TRBV7-6 and TRBJ2-2, with a weak D call TRBD2 (6 bases). In germline, CDR1 is SGHVS, CDR2 FNYEAQ. Deletions cut 3 bases from V and 4 bases from J, with 12 bases between. CDR3 length: 15 residues.

The chain uses TRBV6-6 and TRBJ1-3; TRBD1 is a possible D gene (6 bases). Trimming took off 0 bases at V and 0 bases at J, with 9 bases between the two ends. From germline, CDR1 is MNHNY and CDR2 SVGAGI (reference sequence). CDR3 size: 16 residues. CDR3: CASSYSPRGSGNTIYF. CDR3 in DNA: TGTGCCAGCAGTTACTCGCCCAGGGGCTCTGGAAACACCATATATTTT.

The DNA for the CDR3 is TGTGCCAGCAGCTTAGGAGGGGATGGAAACACCATATATTTT. This sequence encodes CASSLGGDGNTIYF. This chain joins TRBV7-2 and TRBJ1-3; tentative D call: TRBD1 (5 bases). V gave up 1 base and J gave up 3 bases, with 7 bases separating them. From germline, CDR1 is SGHTA and CDR2 FQGNSA. The CDR3 runs 14 residues.

In DNA form, the CDR3 reads TGTGCCAGCAGCACACCACCGGGGGATGAGCAGTTCTTC. Translated: CASSTPPGDEQFF. This sequence joins TRBV13 and TRBJ2-1; D is perhaps TRBD2 (6 bases). CDR1 and CDR2 (germline): PRHDT, FYEKMQ (reference sequence). V was trimmed by 5 bases and J by 8 bases, leaving 13 bases between them. This CDR3 is built from 13 residues. Variable domain in full (rest from reference TRBV13 and TRBJ2-1): AAGVIQSPRHLIKEKRETATLKCYPIPRHDTVYWYQQGPGQDPQFLISFYEKMQSDKGSIPDRFSAQQFSDYHSELNMSSLELGDSALYFCASSTPPGDEQFFGPGTRLTVL.

The chain recombines TRBV27 with TRBJ2-5; 7 nucleotides agree with TRBD2. The CDR3 consists of 15 residues. V lost 5 bases and J lost 4; bases outside the gene matches: 10. Germline CDR1 and CDR2: MNHEY and SMNVEV (reference sequence). The CDR3, as DNA: TGTGCCAGCAGTCCCGGGACTACAATGGCAGAGACCCAGTACTTC. It yields the protein CASSPGTTMAETQYF.

The CDR3 loop reads CASSITTDQETQYF. The DNA for the CDR3 is TGTGCCAGTAGTATAACCACCGACCAAGAGACCCAGTACTTC. The chain links TRBV19 to TRBJ2-5; no clear D gene. Germline assignment: CDR1 LNHDA and CDR2 SQIVND (reference sequence). V dropped 2 bases and J dropped 0 bases, with 7 bases sitting between them. The length of the CDR3 is 14 residues.

This chain connects TRBV27 to TRBJ2-5; D assignment may be TRBD1 or TRBD2 (5 bases each). The germline V and J ends were trimmed by 5 bases and 3 bases, with 13 bases remaining between them. Looked up from germline, CDR1 is MNHEY and CDR2 is SMNVEV (reference sequence). The CDR3 is 14 residues long. CDR3 sequence: CASSPTGTEETQYF. As DNA, the CDR3 is TGTGCCAGCAGTCCCACCGGGACGGAAGAGACCCAGTACTTC.

The chain has TRBV11-2 and TRBJ1-1, with TRBD1 matching over 9 bases. Trimming took 3 bases from V and 1 from J; bases not matched to a gene: 6. Germline CDR1 and CDR2: SGHAT and FQNNGV. The CDR3 extends over 16 amino acids. Written as DNA, the CDR3 is TGTGCCAGCAGCTTTGTGGGGACAGGGCAGAACACTGAAGCTTTCTTT. Translation: CASSFVGTGQNTEAFF.

This chain connects TRBV5-6 to TRBJ2-5; D tentatively reads TRBD1 or TRBD2 (6 bases each). Germline lookup yields CDR1 SGHDT and CDR2 YYEEEE. The CDR3 has 15 amino acids. Deletions cut 0 bases from V and 1 base from J, with 10 bases between. CDR3 loop: CASSLGGTTQETQYF. CDR3 nucleotides: TGTGCCAGCAGCTTGGGCGGGACAACCCAAGAGACCCAGTACTTC.

This clone was seen a single time. The V gene is TRBV10-3, the J gene TRBJ2-5, with 12 bases identical to TRBD1. Germline CDR1 reads ENHRY; CDR2 reads SYGVKD. With 5 bases clipped from V and 5 bases from J, the junction kept 6 bases outside the gene matches. The CDR3 extends over 15 amino acids. This CDR3 reads CAISPGTGGAETQYF. CDR3 coding DNA: TGTGCCATCAGTCCCGGGACAGGGGGCGCGGAGACCCAGTACTTC.

This CDR3 is CASSGQIPSYNEQFF. Written as DNA, the CDR3 is TGTGCCAGCTCCGGACAGATCCCCTCCTACAATGAGCAGTTCTTC. The J gene is TRBJ2-1, the V gene TRBV7-9; the D gene is possibly TRBD1 (6 bases). Germline values: CDR1 SEHNR, CDR2 FQNEAQ (reference sequence). The CDR3 is made up of 15 amino acids. V lost 8 bases to trimming and J lost 0 bases, with 14 bases between them.

V gene TRBV19 combines with J gene TRBJ1-3; 8 bases agree with TRBD1. The CDR3 is made up of 18 amino acids. Looked up from germline, CDR1 is LNHDA and CDR2 is SQIVND (reference sequence). V lost 7 bases and J lost 2; bases outside the gene matches: 16. The CDR3 reads CASTGQGGGGVPGNTIYF. The CDR3 region has the DNA TGTGCCAGTACCGGACAGGGAGGAGGTGGTGTACCTGGAAACACCATATATTTT.

The rearrangement joins TRBV5-1 to TRBJ2-7; 7 nucleotides agree with TRBD1. After removal of 2 bases from V and 2 bases from J, the junction contained 4 bases not matched to a gene. CDR1 is SGHRS, CDR2 YFSETQ, per germline. The CDR3 totals 14 residues. The CDR3, as DNA: TGCGCCAGCAGCTTCCAAGGACAGGCCTACGAGCAGTACTTC. Protein product: CASSFQGQAYEQYF.

The rearrangement uses TRBV11-2 and TRBJ1-3; 7 positions match TRBD1. The CDR3 has 16 amino acids. The germline V gene encodes CDR1 SGHAT and CDR2 FQNNGV. The V segment lost 1 base and the J segment 3 bases; nucleotides outside the gene matches: 6. The CDR3 bases are TGTGCCAGCAGCTTAGTACAGGGGAGCGTTGGAAACACCATATATTTT. Translation: CASSLVQGSVGNTIYF.

In the case of this clone: Other DNA sequences in this sample translate to the same CDR3. This rearrangement joins TRBV4-1 to TRBJ2-5; D is uncertain. Trimming took off 0 bases at V and 3 bases at J, with 5 bases between the two ends. This CDR3 is 13 amino acids long. Germline V CDR1 and CDR2: MGHRA, YSYEKL. The CDR3 DNA is TGCGCCAGCAGCCAAGATCTTGAAGAGACCCAGTACTTC. Translation: CASSQDLEETQYF.

The DNA of the CDR3 is TGTGCCAGCAGTTATCAGGGGGTCGAAAGTCGAGAGCAGTACTTC. Amino acid sequence: CASSYQGVESREQYF. J is TRBJ2-7 and V is TRBV27; TRBD1 aligns across 7 bases. The CDR3 runs to 15 residues. V lost 4 bases and J lost 7; bases outside the gene matches: 13. From germline, CDR1 is MNHEY and CDR2 SMNVEV (reference sequence).

The chain couples TRBV9 to TRBJ2-2; 12 nucleotides line up with TRBD2. Germline lookup yields CDR1 SGDLS and CDR2 YYNGEE. With 4 bases clipped from V and 10 bases from J, the junction kept 11 bases outside the gene matches. The CDR3 length is 16 residues. The CDR3 coding sequence is TGTGCCAGCAGCTTTACTAGCGGGGGGTATTCGACGGAGCTGTTTTTT. Residues: CASSFTSGGYSTELFF.

The chain recombines TRBV20-1 with TRBJ1-4, with D perhaps matching TRBD1 (5 bases). V dropped 6 bases and J dropped 8 bases, with 10 bases sitting between them. CDR3 length equals 11 residues. Germline CDR1 and CDR2: DFQATT and SNEGSKA (reference sequence). Written as DNA, the CDR3 is TGCAGTGCCCGGGGGTGGGAAAAACTGTTTTTT. Translation: CSARGWEKLFF.

The CDR3 DNA is TGTGCCAGCAGCTTACTGGACAGTATCCATGAAGCTTTCTTT. Residues: CASSLLDSIHEAFF. J is TRBJ1-1 and V is TRBV14; D is possibly TRBD1 (6 bases). The CDR3 is 14 amino acids. Germline-derived CDR1 and CDR2 are SGHDN and FVKESK. Trimming took off 5 bases at V and 7 bases at J, with 17 bases between the two ends.

CDR3 DNA: TGTGCCAGCAGCGTAGCCGGGGTGGCATCCACTGAAGCTTTCTTT. This encodes CASSVAGVASTEAFF. This chain joins TRBV9 and TRBJ1-1; no reliable D call. Germline V gene data show CDR1 as SGDLS and CDR2 as YYNGEE. The ends were cut back, 0 bases at V and 4 bases at J, with 13 bases in the middle. The CDR3 runs 15 residues. The full variable domain, in which reference TRBV9 and TRBJ1-1 provide the parts outside the CDR3, is DSGVTQTPKHLITATGQRVTLRCSPRSGDLSVYWYQQSLDQGLQFLIQYYNGEERAKGNILERFSAQQFPDLHSELNLSSLELGDSALYFCASSVAGVASTEAFFGQGTRLTVV.

The chain is built from TRBV6-5 and TRBJ2-1; D remains unclear. The V gene's germline CDR1 is MNHEY and CDR2 SVGAGI. Between the trimmed V and J ends, which lost 3 bases and 0 bases, there was a span of 12 bases. The CDR3 is 16 amino acids. In nucleotides, the CDR3 is TGTGCCAGCAGTTATTCCGTCAGGAGCTCCTACAATGAGCAGTTCTTC. This codes for CASSYSVRSSYNEQFF.

This chain joins TRBV27 and TRBJ1-5; no firm D call. Trimming took 3 bases from V and 8 from J, leaving 14 bases between them. CDR1 MNHEY and CDR2 SMNVEV come from the germline V gene (reference sequence). The length of the CDR3 is 14 residues. The CDR3 DNA sequence: TGTGCCAGCAGTTTTTTGGGGTCGCAGGAGCCCCAGCATTTT. Translating gives CASSFLGSQEPQHF.